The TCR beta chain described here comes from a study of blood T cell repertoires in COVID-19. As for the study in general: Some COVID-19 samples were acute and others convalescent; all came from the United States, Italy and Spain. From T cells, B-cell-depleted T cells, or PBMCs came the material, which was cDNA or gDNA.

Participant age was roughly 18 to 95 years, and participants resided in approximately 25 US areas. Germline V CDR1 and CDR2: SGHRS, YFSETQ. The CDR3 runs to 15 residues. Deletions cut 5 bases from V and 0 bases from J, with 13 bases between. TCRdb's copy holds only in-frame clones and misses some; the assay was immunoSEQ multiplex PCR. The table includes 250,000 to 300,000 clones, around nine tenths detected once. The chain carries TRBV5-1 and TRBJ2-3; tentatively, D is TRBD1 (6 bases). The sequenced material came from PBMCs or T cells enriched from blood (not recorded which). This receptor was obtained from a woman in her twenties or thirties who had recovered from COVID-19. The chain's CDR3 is CASRLTGTSTDTQYF. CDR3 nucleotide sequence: TGCGCCAGCAGACTGACAGGAACTAGCACAGATACGCAGTATTTT.